Listed below are T cell receptor beta chains from one sample, sequenced in a study of blood T cell repertoires in COVID-19. Produced via immunoSEQ multiplex PCR; TCRdb's table is partial and in-frame only. There are 270,000 or so clones in the sample; about nine tenths occur only once, and roughly 4.3% lies in the top ten. The sequenced sample was PBMCs or T cells enriched from blood (not recorded which). The receptors stem from a woman younger than 45 with acute COVID-19. Both conserved end residues are part of each CDR3. Each record gives: V gene, J gene, CDR3 protein.

v_gene: TRBV30; j_gene: TRBJ1-1; CDR3aa: CAWCRDRAHTEAFF
v_gene: TRBV30; j_gene: TRBJ1-1; CDR3aa: CAWSLWGDRTEAFF
v_gene: TRBV6-5; j_gene: TRBJ1-1; CDR3aa: CASRGPGVGTEAFF
v_gene: TRBV4-3; j_gene: TRBJ1-6; CDR3aa: CASSQSRDRYNSPLHF
v_gene: TRBV12-2; j_gene: TRBJ1-2; CDR3aa: CASRSLLWAGYGYTF
v_gene: TRBV6-5; j_gene: TRBJ1-1; CDR3aa: CASSYSTTDMNTEAFF
v_gene: TRBV19; j_gene: TRBJ2-6; CDR3aa: CASSIGGREVNVLTF
v_gene: TRBV19; j_gene: TRBJ2-7; CDR3aa: CASRPGQKTYEQYF
v_gene: TRBV7-3; j_gene: TRBJ2-1; CDR3aa: CASSPYYNSYNEQFF
v_gene: TRBV5-1; j_gene: TRBJ2-7; CDR3aa: CASREGTSGSQDEQYF
v_gene: TRBV10-1; j_gene: TRBJ2-5; CDR3aa: CASSQGLQETQYF
v_gene: TRBV12-5; j_gene: TRBJ2-1; CDR3aa: CASGYGQGANNEQFF
v_gene: TRBV28; j_gene: TRBJ2-7; CDR3aa: CASILTGTGEGEQYF
v_gene: TRBV10-3; j_gene: TRBJ2-3; CDR3aa: CATLAAPSTDTQYF
v_gene: TRBV7-6; j_gene: TRBJ2-7; CDR3aa: CASSSAGGPRREQYF
v_gene: TRBV19; j_gene: TRBJ2-1; CDR3aa: CASQNYNEQFF
v_gene: TRBV28; j_gene: TRBJ2-1; CDR3aa: CASSFLVEQFF
v_gene: TRBV5-5; j_gene: TRBJ2-2; CDR3aa: CASSLNSYSPTGELFF
v_gene: TRBV4-3; j_gene: TRBJ2-7; CDR3aa: CASSQDHWTSGSFNEQYF
v_gene: TRBV2; j_gene: TRBJ2-5; CDR3aa: CANSVTSGTVQETQYF
v_gene: TRBV5-1; j_gene: TRBJ2-2; CDR3aa: CASSLAGAGGPSTGELFF
v_gene: TRBV27; j_gene: TRBJ2-2; CDR3aa: CASSPQGLAGVTGELFF